A selection of T cell receptor beta chains follows, all from one sample in a study of beta chain features in type 1 diabetes. The method was immunoSEQ multiplex PCR; TCRdb's version includes in-frame clones alone and lacks a portion of them. The repertoire includes some 330,000 clones, around 13% of them detected once, and around 0.01% sits in the top ten. Sequencing used naive CD4+ T cells from blood. These receptors were collected from a woman aged 18-29 years with type 1 diabetes. CDR3s include the opening cysteine and the closing phenylalanine or tryptophan. The order of the fields is J gene, clone size, V gene, D gene, CDR3 DNA, CDR3 protein. D genes are given only for firm matches. Some rows mark clone size as missing; the rest say once, few, many or name a class of expanded clone.

TRBJ1-2 NA TRBV4-3 NA TGCGCCAGCAGCCTTTTTACTGGCGGGGATCCCTCTGGCTACACCTTC CASSLFTGGDPSGYTF
TRBJ1-2 few TRBV19 NA TGTGCCAGTGCCCCCCCCGAGTACAGTAACTATGGCTACACCTTC CASAPPEYSNYGYTF
TRBJ2-1 NA TRBV28 TRBD2 TGTGCCAGCAGTTGGGCGGGAGGATACTACAATGAGCAGTTCTTC CASSWAGGYYNEQFF
TRBJ1-1 few TRBV29-1 NA TGCAGCGTTGCCCGGGTCCTGAACACTGAAGCTTTCTTT CSVARVLNTEAFF
TRBJ1-3 few TRBV23-1 NA TGCGCCAGACGGGACAAGTCGACTTCTGGAAACACCATATATTTT CARRDKSTSGNTIYF
TRBJ1-5 NA TRBV4-3 NA TGCGCCAGCAGCCGTAACAGGCGCAATCAGCCCCAGCATTTT CASSRNRRNQPQHF
TRBJ1-2 NA TRBV29-1 NA TGCAGCGTGGCACGACAAAAGATCTTTTCCTTC CSVARQKIFSF
TRBJ2-3 few TRBV5-6 NA TGTGCCAGCAGCTCCGGGACTCAACATACGCAGTATTTT CASSSGTQHTQYF
TRBJ2-5 NA TRBV5-1 TRBD1 TGCGCCAGCAGCAAAGGACAGGGTCAAGAGACCCAGTACTTC CASSKGQGQETQYF
TRBJ1-2 NA TRBV5-1 NA TGCGCCAGCAGCTTGGGGGCAGGGCCTGGCTATGGCTACACCTTC CASSLGAGPGYGYTF
TRBJ2-3 NA TRBV6-6 NA TGTGCCAGCGCGGGGCCAGATACGCAGTATTTT CASAGPDTQYF
TRBJ2-2 NA TRBV29-1 NA TGCAGCTACAGATCGAACACCGGGGAGCTGTTTTTT CSYRSNTGELFF
TRBJ2-7 NA TRBV7-8 NA TGTGCCAGCAGCTTAGCCCTAGTCGACTCCTACGAGCAGTACTTC CASSLALVDSYEQYF
TRBJ2-7 NA TRBV14 NA TGTGCCAGCAGCCAAGAAAAGAGATACGAGCAGTACTTC CASSQEKRYEQYF
TRBJ2-3 few TRBV5-1 NA TGCGCCAGCAGCTTGGTGTCAGACATCACAGATACGCAGTATTTT CASSLVSDITDTQYF
TRBJ2-6 NA TRBV14 TRBD1 TGTGCCAGCAGCCGACTGACAGGGTTGGTCTCTGGGGCCAACGTCCTGACTTTC CASSRLTGLVSGANVLTF
TRBJ2-7 NA TRBV10-3 NA TGTGCCATCAGTGAAGAGGGGGGCAGGGGGTACGAGCAGTACTTC CAISEEGGRGYEQYF
TRBJ2-5 NA TRBV4-1 NA TGCGCCAGCAGCCAGGGAACAGGGCCACAAGAGACCCAGTACTTC CASSQGTGPQETQYF
TRBJ1-5 NA TRBV11-2 NA TGTGCCAGCAGCTTAGGAAGGGGATCAGGACAGCCCCAGCATTTT CASSLGRGSGQPQHF
TRBJ2-5 few TRBV7-2 TRBD2 TGTGCCAGCAGCTTAGTATCTAGCGGGGGATGGGAGACCCAGTACTTC CASSLVSSGGWETQYF
TRBJ2-5 few TRBV7-9 TRBD2 TGTGCCAGCAGCTTAGAAGGACTAGCGGGAGAGACCCAGTACTTC CASSLEGLAGETQYF
TRBJ2-3 few TRBV11-3 NA TGTGCCAGCAGCCCGGTCCCGAGGGCTGGTAGCACAGATACGCAGTATTTT CASSPVPRAGSTDTQYF
TRBJ2-6 NA TRBV10-3 NA TGTGCCATAACGGCGGCCGATTTTCCTGGGGCCAACGTCCTGACTTTC CAITAADFPGANVLTF
TRBJ2-5 few TRBV11-3 NA TGTGCCAGCAGCTTAGATCGCGGAAGGGGGGAGACCCAGTACTTC CASSLDRGRGETQYF
TRBJ2-1 few TRBV28 TRBD2 TGTGCCAGCAGTTCCCAATCCTACCTAGCGGGGAGGTCGTTCTTC CASSSQSYLAGRSFF
TRBJ2-2 NA TRBV7-2 TRBD2 TGTGCCAGCAGCCAGGGCCGGCGGGAGGAGACCCGGGAGCTGTTTTTT CASSQGRREETRELFF
TRBJ2-5 few TRBV7-8 NA TGTGCCAGCAGCTATGGACTGCAAGAGACCCAGTACTTC CASSYGLQETQYF
TRBJ1-2 NA TRBV7-2 TRBD1 TGTGCCAGCAGCTTGCAGGGGGCGGGTGGCTACACCTTC CASSLQGAGGYTF
TRBJ1-5 few TRBV28 NA TGTGCCAGTGAGGGCAATCAGCCCCAGCATTTT CASEGNQPQHF
TRBJ2-3 NA TRBV28 TRBD2 TGTGCCAGCAGCTCGGGACTAGCGGGAGAAGATACGCAGTATTTT CASSSGLAGEDTQYF
TRBJ2-1 few TRBV28 TRBD2 TGTGCCAGCAGCACAGCGGGAGGGCCTGATGAGCAGTTCTTC CASSTAGGPDEQFF
TRBJ2-3 NA TRBV19 NA TGTGCCAGTAGCCTCACAGATACGCAGTATTTT CASSLTDTQYF
TRBJ1-1 few TRBV5-4 NA TGTGCCAGCAGCCCCGGACAGTCCACTGAAGCTTTCTTT CASSPGQSTEAFF
TRBJ1-5 NA TRBV19 NA TGTGCCAGTACCCCCCGGCAGGGGAATCAGCCCCAGCATTTT CASTPRQGNQPQHF
TRBJ2-7 few TRBV5-4 TRBD2 TGTGCCAGCAGCAGCATAGCGGGCATCTCCTACGAGCAGTACTTC CASSSIAGISYEQYF
TRBJ2-7 few TRBV30 TRBD1 TGTGCCTGGTCGACAGGGGGCTTACCCTACGAGCAGTACTTC CAWSTGGLPYEQYF
TRBJ1-5 NA TRBV7-8 TRBD1 TGTGCCAGCAGCCAGGGACAGCGCAATCAGCCCCAGCATTTT CASSQGQRNQPQHF
TRBJ2-1 NA TRBV5-1 TRBD2 TGCGCCAGCAGCTTAGGGTCGGGGAGGGGCAATGAGCAGTTCTTC CASSLGSGRGNEQFF
TRBJ2-5 NA TRBV7-2 NA TGTGCCAGCAGCTTAGTGGGAGGACAAGAGACCCAGTACTTC CASSLVGGQETQYF
TRBJ2-7 few TRBV7-2 NA TGTGCCAGCAGTCGGACTGAAGAGCAGTACTTC CASSRTEEQYF
TRBJ1-5 few TRBV9 NA TGTGCCAGCAGCGAGGGGCGGAATCAGCCCCAGCATTTT CASSEGRNQPQHF
TRBJ2-5 NA TRBV6-6 TRBD1 TGTGCCATAGCCACACGACAGGGGAGGGAGACCCAGTACTTC CAIATRQGRETQYF
TRBJ2-7 NA TRBV7-9 NA TGTGCCAGCTGGCAGGGAATGGGCGAGCAGTACTTC CASWQGMGEQYF
TRBJ1-6 few TRBV13 NA TGTGCCAGCAGCGCAAGGGACACCCTCCACTTT CASSARDTLHF
TRBJ2-3 few TRBV7-2 NA TGTGCCAGTCGTACATCCAGCACAGATACGCAGTATTTT CASRTSSTDTQYF
TRBJ1-4 few TRBV7-9 TRBD1 TGTGCCAGCAGCCGACAGGGAGAACAGGAAAAACTGTTTTTT CASSRQGEQEKLFF
TRBJ2-2 few TRBV15 TRBD1 TGTGCCACCAGCATACCGCAGGGGGCGAACACCGGGGAGCTGTTTTTT CATSIPQGANTGELFF
TRBJ1-1 NA TRBV2 NA TGTGCCAGCAGTGGGGACTTCAACACTGAAGCTTTCTTT CASSGDFNTEAFF
TRBJ2-7 NA TRBV5-1 NA TGCGCCAGCAGCGCTGACACGAGCTCCTACGAGCAGTACTTC CASSADTSSYEQYF
TRBJ2-5 few TRBV5-1 TRBD2 TGCGCCAGCAGCCCGGCGGGGGAGGGGAGAGAGACCCAGTACTTC CASSPAGEGRETQYF
TRBJ1-4 NA TRBV27 TRBD1 TGTGCCAGCAGTTGGACAGGGGGAGAAGAAAAACTGTTTTTT CASSWTGGEEKLFF
TRBJ2-1 NA TRBV5-1 TRBD1 TGCGCCAGCAGCGGGACAGGGAACAATGAGCAGTTCTTC CASSGTGNNEQFF